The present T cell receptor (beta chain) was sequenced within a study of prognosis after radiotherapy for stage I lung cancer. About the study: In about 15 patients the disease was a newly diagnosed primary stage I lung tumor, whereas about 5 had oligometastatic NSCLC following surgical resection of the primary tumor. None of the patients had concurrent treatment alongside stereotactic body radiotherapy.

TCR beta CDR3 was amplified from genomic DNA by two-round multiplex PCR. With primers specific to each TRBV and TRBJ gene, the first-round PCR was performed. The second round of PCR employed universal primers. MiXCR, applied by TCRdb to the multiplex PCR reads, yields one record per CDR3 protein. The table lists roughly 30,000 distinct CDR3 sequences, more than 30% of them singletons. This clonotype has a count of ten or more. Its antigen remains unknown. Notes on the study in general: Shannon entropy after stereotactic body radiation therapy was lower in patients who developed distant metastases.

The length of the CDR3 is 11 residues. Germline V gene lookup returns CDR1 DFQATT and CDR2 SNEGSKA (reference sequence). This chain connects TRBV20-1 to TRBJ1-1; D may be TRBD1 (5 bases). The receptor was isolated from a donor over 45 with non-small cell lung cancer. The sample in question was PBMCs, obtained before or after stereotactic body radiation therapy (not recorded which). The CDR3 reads CSLGGGAEAFF. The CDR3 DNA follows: TGCAGCTTAGGCGGGGGAGCAGAAGCTTTCTTT.